This TCR beta chain derives from a study of blood T cell repertoires in COVID-19. Study background: Donors in the United States, Italy and Spain gave samples during acute or convalescent COVID-19. T cells, B-cell-depleted T cells, or PBMCs supplied cDNA or gDNA.

The CDR3 runs 15 residues. CDR1 is SGHDT, CDR2 YYEEEE, per germline. V shed 3 bases, J shed 2 bases, and the junction held 5 bases outside the gene matches. Profiling relied on immunoSEQ multiplex PCR, and the TCRdb table lists in-frame clones only, not all of them. The data hold 150,000 or so clones, with 80% observed a single time. Symptom resolution, clearance, or two negative PCRs marked the recovered donors of Cohort 3. The chain recombines TRBV5-6 with TRBJ2-4, with TRBD2 identical over 7 bases. Sequencing was performed on PBMCs or T cells enriched from blood (not recorded which). This sequence was found in a woman aged 60-70 years who had recovered from COVID-19. Here the CDR3 reads CASSSGGTTKNIQYF. In DNA form, the CDR3 reads TGTGCCAGCAGCTCGGGCGGGACTACCAAAAACATTCAGTACTTC.